This TCR beta chain was captured in a study of long-term antiretroviral therapy in people with HIV. Run at survey level, the immunoSEQ assay was version v3.0. Some clones are missing from TCRdb's copy, which holds only in-frame ones; the method was immunoSEQ multiplex PCR. The sample contains 31,000 or so clones, 95% to 97% of which appear only once. The V gene's germline CDR1 is MNHEY and CDR2 SVGAGI. This CDR3 is 13 amino acids long. Trimming pared 2 bases from V and 5 bases from J, leaving 8 bases between. Specimen: unsorted PBMCs, collected 6.6 years after starting antiretroviral therapy. The TCR sequence derives from a man under 40 with HIV. This chain joins TRBV6-5 and TRBJ2-3; D uncertain. The CDR3, as DNA: TGTGCCAGCAGTTACCGGATAGGAGATACGCAGTATTTT. As protein: CASSYRIGDTQYF.